This entry lists 23 T cell receptor beta chains sequenced from one sample in a study of blood T cells in healthy people across ages. A second PCR, run for about 6 to 11 cycles, used a sample-barcoded 5' primer plus a J-beta primer mix. TCRdb re-called the 5' RACE reads with MiXCR, one entry per CDR3 protein. The table lists hundreds of thousands of distinct CDR3 sequences, 46% of them singletons. Sequenced material: blood. These receptors were collected from a man older than 75 in good health.

V gene TRBV6-5 combines with J gene TRBJ2-1, with 10 bases aligning to TRBD2. V was pared by 4 bases and J by 8 bases, with 11 bases of the junction left unmatched. The V gene's germline CDR1 is MNHEY and CDR2 SVGAGI. This CDR3 comprises 16 residues. The CDR3 nucleotides are TGTGCCAGCAGTTCCGAGGCTAGCGGGAGTTCATATGAGCAGTTCTTC. It encodes CASSSEASGSSYEQFF.

This clonotype was picked up a small number of times. The rearrangement uses TRBV14 and TRBJ2-1; D gene ambiguous. This CDR3 region has 16 residues. Deletions cut 2 bases from V and 5 bases from J, with 16 bases between. CDR1 and CDR2 (germline): SGHDN, FVKESK. CDR3 sequence: CASSQYQRFGHNEQFF. As DNA, the CDR3 is TGTGCCAGCAGCCAATATCAGAGGTTCGGACACAATGAGCAGTTCTTC.

This chain uses TRBV9 with TRBJ1-6; no firm D call. V lost 5 bases to trimming and J lost 0 bases, with 6 bases between them. CDR3 length equals 14 residues. Germline values: CDR1 SGDLS, CDR2 YYNGEE. CDR3 protein: CASSYSSYNSPLHF. The CDR3 DNA reads as TGTGCCAGCAGTTACAGCTCCTATAATTCACCCCTCCACTTT.

This sequence joins TRBV5-1 and TRBJ2-1; D is unresolved. The J call is doubtful: the DNA matches TRBJ2-7 better. CDR1 and CDR2 (germline): SGHRS, YFSETQ. The CDR3 consists of 15 residues. CDR3 sequence reads: CASSSGSRTSNEQYF. In DNA form, the CDR3 reads TGCGCCAGCAGCTCAGGCTCCCGGACGTCGAATGAGCAGTACTTC.

The gene calls are TRBV29-1 and TRBJ2-7, with D perhaps TRBD2 (6 bases). The CDR3 has 14 residues. Trimming removed 0 bases from V and 0 bases from J, with 9 bases in between. Germline V lookup: CDR1 SQVTM, CDR2 ANQGSEA. DNA of the CDR3: TGCAGCGTTGAAGACGTCGGGAGCTCCTACGAGCAGTACTTC. It specifies CSVEDVGSSYEQYF.

This chain links TRBV27 with TRBJ2-1; weak D call: TRBD2 (6 bases). The CDR3 spans 15 residues. Germline loops: CDR1 MNHEY, CDR2 SMNVEV (reference sequence). Trimming cost V 7 bases and J 10 bases, with 23 bases left between them. The CDR3 DNA follows: TGTGCCAGCACCCTTAGCCGGGACTGGGTAAAGGAGCAGTTCTTC. This codes for CASTLSRDWVKEQFF.

The chain carries TRBV20-1 and TRBJ1-1, with D unclear. CDR3 size: 14 residues. Germline V gene sequence: CDR1 DFQATT, CDR2 SNEGSKA (reference sequence). V dropped 3 bases and J dropped 0 bases, with 11 bases sitting between them. The CDR3 DNA sequence: TGCAGTGCTAGGAGTCGCAGGTTGAACACTGAAGCTTTCTTT. Translating gives CSARSRRLNTEAFF.

This clonotype was seen just once. This rearrangement joins TRBV5-4 to TRBJ1-2, with unresolved D. The CDR3 runs to 15 residues. CDR1 and CDR2 (germline): SGHNT, YYREEE (reference sequence). V was cut by 5 bases and J by 0 bases, with 14 bases left in between. The CDR3 nucleotides read TGTGCCAGCAGACCCGGGATGTACGCTAACTATGGCTACACCTTC. Translation: CASRPGMYANYGYTF.

The CDR3 loop is CASSLDQGRQYF. The CDR3 nucleotides are TGTGCCAGCAGCTTAGACCAGGGGAGGCAGTACTTC. The chain links TRBV7-2 to TRBJ2-4; tentatively, D is TRBD1 or TRBD2 (6 bases each). V was pared by 1 base and J by 13 bases, with 11 bases between. This CDR3 spans 12 amino acids. Germline V gene lookup returns CDR1 SGHTA and CDR2 FQGNSA. Supplemented by reference TRBV7-2 and TRBJ2-4, the full variable domain reads GAGVSQSPSNKVTEKGKDVELRCDPISGHTALYWYRQSLGQGLEFLIYFQGNSAPDKSGLPSDRFSAERTGGSVSTLTIQRTQQEDSAVYLCASSLDQGRQYFGAGTRLSVL.

The chain combines TRBV5-1 with TRBJ2-2; unclear D gene. The CDR3 spans 13 residues. V was trimmed by 4 bases and J by 5 bases, leaving 9 bases between them. In germline, CDR1 is SGHRS, CDR2 YFSETQ. The CDR3 is CASSQASTGELFF. The CDR3 nucleotides read TGCGCCAGCAGCCAAGCGAGTACCGGGGAGCTGTTTTTT.

As for this clonotype: A clone one base away is much larger, so this may be a read error. This sequence joins TRBV6-1 and TRBJ2-5; TRBD2 matches 11 bases. CDR1 and CDR2 (germline): MNHNS, SASEGT. This CDR3 contains 15 residues. V was pared by 6 bases and J by 11 bases, with 14 bases of the junction left unmatched. CDR3 DNA sequence: TGTGCCAGCAGCGTACTAGCGGGAGAGGACGATGAGCAGTACTTC. It yields the protein CASSVLAGEDDEQYF.

CDR3 loop: CSATDFRGESYGYTF. DNA of the CDR3: TGCAGTGCTACCGACTTCAGGGGTGAGAGCTATGGCTACACCTTC. The V and J genes are TRBV20-1 and TRBJ1-2, with TRBD1 as a possible D gene (6 bases). The germline V gene encodes CDR1 DFQATT and CDR2 SNEGSKA (reference sequence). V was pared by 4 bases and J by 4 bases, with 19 bases between. This CDR3 region has 15 residues.

Comment on this clonotype: A much larger clone differs by one base, so this may be a read error. The chain joins TRBV20-1 to TRBJ2-5, with TRBD2 as a possible D gene (5 bases). Germline V gene data show CDR1 as DFQATT and CDR2 as SNEGSKA (reference sequence). This CDR3 region has 12 residues. Trimming cost V 3 bases and J 3 bases, with 8 bases left between them. CDR3 bases: TGCAGTGCTAGCGGGGATGAAGAGACCCAGTACTTC. Its translation: CSASGDEETQYF.

V usage is TRBV5-1 and J usage is TRBJ2-7, with 11 bases aligning to TRBD2. Germline V gene sequence: CDR1 SGHRS, CDR2 YFSETQ. The CDR3 sequence is 16 residues long. Trimming took 5 bases from V and 2 from J; bases not matched to a gene: 9. The CDR3 spells CASRDTGTSGTYEQYF. The CDR3 DNA reads as TGCGCCAGCAGAGACACCGGGACTAGCGGAACCTACGAGCAGTACTTC.

There are a few counts of this clonotype. As DNA, the CDR3 is TGTGCCATCAGTGAGTCGATTATGAAAAGGGACAATGAGCAGTTCTTC. Encoded protein: CAISESIMKRDNEQFF. The chain is built from TRBV10-3 and TRBJ2-1; D is unclear. From germline, CDR1 is ENHRY and CDR2 SYGVKD. The CDR3 runs 16 residues. V was trimmed by 0 bases and J by 5 bases, leaving 14 bases between them.

The chain links TRBV5-1 to TRBJ1-2; 10 positions match TRBD1. V gave up 0 bases and J gave up 6 bases; unmatched junction bases: 8. The CDR3 spans 16 residues. The germline V gene encodes CDR1 SGHRS and CDR2 YFSETQ. CDR3 amino acids: CASSLVKGQGHDGYTF. The CDR3 DNA reads TGCGCCAGCAGCTTGGTCAAGGGACAGGGGCACGATGGCTACACCTTC.

The sample holds a few counts of this clonotype. The J gene is TRBJ2-1, the V gene TRBV29-1, with TRBD1 identical over 11 bases. The CDR3 length is 17 residues. V dropped 3 bases and J dropped 13; count of bases not matched to a gene: 20. Germline CDR1 reads SQVTM; CDR2 reads ANQGSEA. The CDR3 reads CSVEDRGLGSGSSLQFF. The CDR3 region has the DNA TGCAGCGTTGAGGACAGGGGGCTTGGTAGCGGGAGTTCTCTCCAGTTCTTC.

On this clonotype itself: With a much larger clone just one base away, this may be a read error. J is TRBJ2-7 and V is TRBV5-5; TRBD2 agrees at 7 bases. With V trimmed by 4 bases and J by 7 bases, 14 bases remained unmatched. The CDR3 consists of 15 residues. Per germline, CDR1 SGHKS and CDR2 YYEKEE (reference sequence). In nucleotides, the CDR3 is TGTGCCAGCAGCCTGACTAGCACCGCAAACAATGAGCAGTACTTC. Translating gives CASSLTSTANNEQYF. The entire variable domain, with the rest obtained from reference TRBV5-5 and TRBJ2-7, is as follows: DAGVTQSPTHLIKTRGQQVTLRCSPISGHKSVSWYQQVLGQGPQFIFQYYEKEERGRGNFPDRFSARQFPNYSSELNVNALLLGDSALYLCASSLTSTANNEQYFGPGTRLTVT.

CDR3 bases: TGTGCCAGCAGTTTGGGGGACACCAAAGAGACCCAGTACTTC. Its protein is CASSLGDTKETQYF. This chain joins TRBV28 and TRBJ2-5, with D possibly being TRBD1 (6 bases). The length of the CDR3 is 14 residues. The V end lost 3 bases, the J end lost 3 bases, and 11 bases lay between the germline ends. Germline V lookup: CDR1 MDHEN, CDR2 SYDVKM.

This clonotype was detected a few times. The rearrangement links TRBV6-1 to TRBJ2-2; 15 nucleotides line up with TRBD2. This CDR3 comprises 19 residues. Germline trimming cut 6 bases from V and 0 bases from J; bases unmatched to any gene: 8. Per germline, CDR1 MNHNS and CDR2 SASEGT. In DNA, the CDR3 is TGTGCCAGCAGCATACCGGGACTAGCGGGAGGCTCGAACACCGGGGAGCTGTTTTTT. Its translation is CASSIPGLAGGSNTGELFF.

V gene TRBV25-1 combines with J gene TRBJ2-1, with TRBD2 matching over 10 bases. V was clipped by 3 bases and J by 4 bases; unmatched bases: 3. Germline V gives CDR1 MGHDK, CDR2 SYGVNS. The CDR3 loop spans 15 amino acids. The CDR3 here is CASSDWTSGYNEQFF. DNA of the CDR3: TGTGCCAGCAGTGACTGGACTAGCGGTTACAATGAGCAGTTCTTC.

The chain recombines TRBV5-1 with TRBJ2-6, with D possibly being TRBD1 (5 bases). Trimming pared 3 bases from V and 2 bases from J, leaving 18 bases between. CDR1 and CDR2 from the germline V gene are SGHRS and YFSETQ. CDR3 length equals 18 residues. For the CDR3, the DNA is TGCGCCAGCAGCTCGACAGCTGGGGCCCCGGCTGGGGCCAACGTCCTGACTTTC. Residues: CASSSTAGAPAGANVLTF.

J is TRBJ2-7 and V is TRBV11-3; TRBD2 matches at 7 bases. There are 14 residues in the CDR3. Looked up from germline, CDR1 is SGHNT and CDR2 is YENEEA. V gave up 5 bases and J gave up 5 bases; unmatched junction bases: 9. CDR3 protein: CASSAGGGEDEQYF. Here the CDR3 DNA reads TGTGCCAGCAGCGCTGGGGGAGGGGAGGACGAGCAGTACTTC.